The source of this T cell receptor beta chain is a study of PD-L1 blockade in urothelial cancer (dated by TCRdb to 2016 to 2017). Study-wide context: Therapy was started around 2014 for all patients, and atezolizumab 1,200 mg was administered intravenously every 3 weeks. Durable clinical benefit was defined as a progression-free survival longer than 6 months, and TCR features were additionally tested against progression-free survival and overall survival. Nine patients achieved durable clinical benefit and some 20 did not. An ECOG performance status of 0 or 1 was recorded for the patients, and 0 to 3 prior chemotherapy regimens had been received by the patients. Blood samples yielded a median of around 150,000 T cells and roughly 83,000 unique TCRs, with median clonality roughly 0.084. Over 28 patients had pretreatment blood TCR-seq, around 25 had at least one posttreatment blood collection, and around 25 had tumor TCR-seq. Pretreatment tumor samples, along with matched peripheral blood collected serially before and after atezolizumab treatment, underwent TCR sequencing. The study, an exploratory multi-omic analysis, examined somatic, immune and clinical correlates of response to PD-L1 blockade with atezolizumab in urothelial cancer. Whole exome sequencing and RNA sequencing of pretreatment tumors were performed alongside TCR sequencing in the same patients. Blood samples were analyzed at two time points: 3 weeks after treatment start (second dose) and 6 weeks after treatment start. About nine tenths of the roughly 30 patients were males with bladder-origin urothelial cancer, and about 65% of the roughly 30 reported a prior smoking history. Study-wide findings and limitations: A pretreatment peripheral blood TCR clonality below the median was linked to improved progression-free and overall survival. At 3 weeks after the start of treatment, tumor-associated TCR clones in peripheral blood had expanded more in patients with durable benefit (n ≈ 24, p = 0.022). Because the sample size was small (n ≈ 29) and many of the analyses were exploratory, the results are meant to be hypothesis-generating.

In this sample, this clone turned up a few times. Its antigen is not yet known. No per-base quality is available; no much larger clone lies one base away. The sample's time point, from its label and the paper: pretreatment peripheral blood. The cohort included roughly 29 patients with locally advanced or metastatic urothelial carcinoma who were treated at Memorial Sloan Kettering on a trial protocol. Peripheral blood mononuclear cells were collected from each patient pretreatment and during treatment, giving between 1 and 8 total time points per patient. The Qiagen DNeasy Blood extraction kit was used to purify genomic DNA from total PBMCs and tumor samples. Collected pretreatment and during treatment, PBMCs were isolated and stored as previously described. Synthetic TCR analog templates were spiked into each PCR so that absolute template abundance could be estimated from read counts. The immunoSEQ assay was used to amplify TCRbeta CDR3 regions from genomic DNA with bias-controlled V and J gene primers. Sequencing of rearranged TCRbeta segments was performed at approximately 20X coverage. As for the authors' bioinformatics: Clustering was used to correct sequencing errors, and CDR3s were annotated against IMGT so that V, D and J genes could be assigned. Downstream analyses used only productive TCRbeta rearrangements, leaving out any out-of-frame or stop-codon sequences. To compute clonality, Shannon entropy was normalized by the log of the number of unique productive sequences and then subtracted from one. Fisher's exact test with Benjamini-Hochberg correction, using a cutoff of adjusted p below 0.01, was how clones that differed between time points or between blood and tumor were identified. TCRdb stores this immuneACCESS table with in-frame sequences only. Part of the clones is absent; in the studies checked, under half of the shortfall reflects unresolved V genes, and no reason is known for the rest. Clone size and the V and J calls come from that table; the DNA yielded D and trimming. Present in this sample are 45,000 to 50,000 clones, 70% to 80% of which were seen just once. The ten largest account for 10% of the sample.

The germline ends are 14 bases apart after V is trimmed by 6 bases and J by 5 bases. The germline V gene (reference sequence) gives CDR1 as LNHDA and CDR2 as SQIVND. The CDR3 covers 13 residues, taking in both the cysteine and the phenylalanine. Only the CDR3 DNA stays, 39 bases, in frame from base 1. The source is a man aged 65 to 85 with urothelial cancer. The V and J segments used are TRBV19 and TRBJ2-7; the D region possibly corresponds to TRBD1 (6 bases align). Material: PBMCs, obtained around atezolizumab (anti-PD-L1) treatment. The CDR3 loop reads CASSRQVGNEQYF. The nucleotide sequence reads as follows: TGTGCCAGTAGCAGACAGGTCGGCAACGAGCAGTACTTC.